The 17 T cell receptor beta chains listed next were all sequenced from one sample in a study of control samples from healthy donors and cancer patients. Assay used: immunoSEQ multiplex PCR; TCRdb lists only in-frame clones, some missing. The repertoire has about 59,000 clones, about 89% of them found once; the top ten carry approximately 12%. Sequencing input: PBMCs. These receptors came from a woman aged 60-70 years with lung cancer.

The V gene is TRBV30, the J gene TRBJ2-5, with D perhaps being TRBD1 or TRBD2 (5 bases each). The V gene's germline CDR1 is GTSNPN and CDR2 SVGIG (reference sequence). CDR3 length: 15 residues. Trimming took 0 bases from V and 5 from J, leaving 16 bases between them. CDR3: CAWSVSGSWGETQYF. CDR3 DNA sequence: TGTGCCTGGAGTGTTTCTGGCAGTTGGGGGGAGACCCAGTACTTC.

This chain uses TRBV5-4 with TRBJ2-1; D is perhaps TRBD2 (7 bases). Trimming took 4 bases from V and 8 from J, leaving 16 bases between them. CDR1 and CDR2 from the germline V gene are SGHNT and YYREEE (reference sequence). This CDR3 region has 14 residues. CDR3 sequence: CASSPGGGGHEQFF. In DNA form, the CDR3 reads TGTGCCAGCAGCCCGGGGGGAGGGGGGCATGAGCAGTTCTTC.

The chain joins TRBV7-2 to TRBJ1-5, with 7 bases aligning to TRBD1. CDR1 is SGHTA, CDR2 FQGNSA, per germline. The junction had 8 bases not matched to a gene; V was cut back by 1 base and J by 8 bases. The CDR3 consists of 15 residues. The CDR3 bases are TGTGCCAGCAGCTTAGTAGGCTCCAGGGGGGAGCCCCAGCATTTT. Amino acids: CASSLVGSRGEPQHF.

This sequence joins TRBV4-1 and TRBJ2-1, with 7 bases fitting TRBD2. V gave up 4 bases and J gave up 4 bases; unmatched junction bases: 7. The CDR3 sequence is 15 residues long. Germline assignment: CDR1 MGHRA and CDR2 YSYEKL. This CDR3 is CASSRSGTPYNEQFF. In nucleotides, the CDR3 is TGCGCCAGCAGCCGAAGCGGGACGCCATACAATGAGCAGTTCTTC.

The chain couples TRBV28 to TRBJ2-5; D gene uncertain. From germline, CDR1 is MDHEN and CDR2 SYDVKM. The CDR3 runs 13 residues. The V and J ends lost 7 bases and 5 bases respectively, with 14 bases between them. CDR3 coding DNA: TGTGCCAGCAAGTTGTCAGGCTGGGAGACCCAGTACTTC. Translating gives CASKLSGWETQYF.

The gene calls are TRBV5-1 and TRBJ2-3; D is unclear. Trimming took 1 base from V and 3 from J, leaving 15 bases between them. Germline loops: CDR1 SGHRS, CDR2 YFSETQ. This CDR3 region has 16 residues. CDR3: CASSLRVRSGTDTQYF. The CDR3 DNA follows: TGCGCCAGCAGCTTGCGGGTCCGATCTGGTACAGATACGCAGTATTTT.

This chain links TRBV19 with TRBJ1-1; D possibly corresponds to TRBD1 (5 bases). This CDR3 has 15 residues. Germline CDR1 and CDR2: LNHDA and SQIVND (reference sequence). V was shortened by 1 base and J by 4 bases, with 13 bases between the two germline ends. The CDR3 coding sequence is TGTGCCAGTAGTATAGTAGATTTTGGGGGCACTGAAGCTTTCTTT. It encodes CASSIVDFGGTEAFF.

CDR3 sequence: CASSELGASGGYTF. Here the CDR3 DNA reads TGTGCCAGCAGTGAACTGGGGGCGAGTGGCGGCTACACCTTC. The chain carries TRBV2 and TRBJ1-2, with D tentatively TRBD1 (6 bases). CDR1 and CDR2 from the germline V gene are SNHLY and FYNNEI. The CDR3 covers 14 residues. The V and J ends lost 2 bases and 8 bases respectively, with 15 bases between them.

This clone was picked up one time. The chain links TRBV28 to TRBJ1-1; 10 nucleotides line up with TRBD1. V was pared by 6 bases and J by 0 bases, with 7 bases of the junction left unmatched. CDR3 length equals 16 residues. Germline V gene sequence: CDR1 MDHEN, CDR2 SYDVKM. The DNA for the CDR3 is TGTGCCAGCAGAGATGGGACAGGGGAGGTGAACACTGAAGCTTTCTTT. Its protein product is CASRDGTGEVNTEAFF.

The gene calls are TRBV28 and TRBJ1-5, with a possible D match to TRBD1 (6 bases). This CDR3 spans 14 amino acids. Trimming left V 5 bases short and J 5 bases short, with 13 bases between. Germline CDR1 and CDR2: MDHEN and SYDVKM. The CDR3 loop is CASSIPTGYQPQHF. The CDR3, as DNA: TGTGCCAGCAGTATCCCGACAGGTTATCAGCCCCAGCATTTT.

V is TRBV18 and J is TRBJ1-5; no clear D gene. Between the trimmed V and J ends, which lost 5 bases and 0 bases, there was a span of 8 bases. CDR3 length: 14 residues. From germline, CDR1 is KGHSH and CDR2 LQKENI. CDR3 coding DNA: TGTGCCAGCTCAGAACAGCATAGCAATCAGCCCCAGCATTTT. Its translation: CASSEQHSNQPQHF. The variable domain in full, with the rest retrieved from reference TRBV18 and TRBJ1-5, is NAGVMQNPRHLVRRRGQEARLRCSPMKGHSHVYWYRQLPEEGLKFMVYLQKENIIDESGMPKERFSAEFPKEGPSILRIQQVVRGDSAAYFCASSEQHSNQPQHFGDGTRLSIL.

With regard to this clone: The sample holds other DNA sequences that translate to the same CDR3. The V and J genes are TRBV7-3 and TRBJ2-2, with D possibly called TRBD1 or TRBD2 (5 bases each). CDR1 is SGHTA and CDR2 is FQGTGA in the germline V gene. V was trimmed by 4 bases and J by 6 bases, leaving 9 bases between them. The CDR3 is 13 amino acids. This chain's CDR3 is CASSSRGPGELFF. Written as DNA, the CDR3 is TGTGCCAGCAGCTCACGGGGCCCCGGGGAGCTGTTTTTT.

This clone is a singleton in its sample. The J gene is TRBJ1-6, the V gene TRBV15; D not resolved. The CDR3 sequence is 15 residues long. Per the germline V gene, CDR1 is LNHNV and CDR2 is YYDKDF (reference sequence). The V end was cut by 1 base, the J end by 7 bases, with 11 bases between. The chain's CDR3 is CATSRGRVPNSPLHF. The DNA for the CDR3 is TGTGCCACCAGCAGAGGTAGGGTGCCGAATTCACCCCTCCACTTT.

CDR3 residues: CASSKVAQRNQPQHF. The CDR3 nucleotides are TGTGCCAGCAGCAAAGTAGCACAGCGCAATCAGCCCCAGCATTTT. The chain links TRBV21-1 to TRBJ1-5. TRBV21-1 is a documented pseudogene. The CDR3 extends over 15 amino acids.

This clone was detected a few times. For the CDR3, the DNA is TGTGCCAGCATCTCATGGGGGGCCACCGGGGAGCTGTTTTTT. Protein product: CASISWGATGELFF. The rearrangement links TRBV6-6 to TRBJ2-2; TRBD1 or TRBD2 may be the D gene (6 bases each). V lost 7 bases and J lost 4, with 13 bases in between. The CDR3 spans 14 residues. Germline values: CDR1 MNHNY, CDR2 SVGAGI (reference sequence).

This rearrangement joins TRBV5-5 to TRBJ1-4; 7 nucleotides align to TRBD1. Looked up from germline, CDR1 is SGHKS and CDR2 is YYEKEE (reference sequence). The CDR3 length is 19 residues. The junction had 16 bases not matched to a gene; V was cut back by 2 bases and J by 3 bases. CDR3 sequence: CASSFRPQLLQGPNEKLFF. CDR3 DNA: TGTGCCAGCAGCTTTCGTCCTCAACTTCTACAGGGGCCTAATGAAAAACTGTTTTTT.

The J gene is TRBJ1-2, the V gene TRBV5-1; possibly TRBD1 for D (5 bases). Germline CDR1 reads SGHRS; CDR2 reads YFSETQ. V lost 4 bases, J lost 4 bases, and 14 bases lay in between. The CDR3 runs to 14 residues. The DNA of the CDR3 is TGCGCCAGCAGCCCGGAATGGGGGATCTATGGCTACACCTTC. Protein sequence: CASSPEWGIYGYTF.